This TCR beta chain was retrieved from a study of T cell changes during pregnancy in multiple sclerosis. Produced via immunoSEQ multiplex PCR; TCRdb's table is partial and in-frame only. Of some 80,000 clones listed, 89% are singletons. This TCR came from a female donor in good health, enrolled as a control in a pregnancy study. The specimen was peripheral blood, collected in the first trimester of pregnancy.

This chain's CDR3 is CASSLGASADTQYF. The CDR3 DNA reads TGCGCCAGCAGCCTGGGGGCTTCCGCAGATACGCAGTATTTT. The chain joins TRBV5-1 to TRBJ2-3, with a possible D match to TRBD1 (6 bases). The CDR3 is 14 amino acids. CDR1 SGHRS and CDR2 YFSETQ come from the germline V gene. V was trimmed by 4 bases and J by 4 bases, leaving 13 bases between them.